This T cell receptor beta chain was found in a study of blood T cell repertoires in COVID-19. About the research overall: COVID-19 samples from acute and convalescent phases originated in the United States, Italy and Spain. The analysed material was cDNA or gDNA that came from T cells, B-cell-depleted T cells, or PBMCs.

Assay used: immunoSEQ multiplex PCR; TCRdb lists only in-frame clones, some missing. The table has roughly 240,000 clones, about 79% seen once; the top ten hold around 2.4%. The V gene's germline CDR1 is MNHEY and CDR2 SVGEGT. Trimming removed 1 base at V and 5 bases at J, with 17 bases between. The CDR3 has 16 residues. The sequencing input was peripheral blood. The chain joins TRBV6-2 or TRBV6-3 to TRBJ1-1, with D possibly matching TRBD1 (6 bases). This receptor was obtained from a man aged 35 to 55 who had recovered from COVID-19. CDR3 sequence (DNA): TGTGCCAGCAGTTACTGGGACAAGCACCCGGGGACTGAAGCTTTCTTT. This encodes CASSYWDKHPGTEAFF.